The rows below give T cell receptor beta chains drawn from one sample of a study of post-analysis software for immune sequencing data. TCRdb re-called the PCR reads with MiXCR, one entry per CDR3 protein. Among over 700,000 distinct CDR3 sequences listed, 30% were seen once. The sequencing input was blood. These receptors all stem from a girl between 10 and 17 years old with multiple sclerosis. Each CDR3 is given with its conserved first and last residue. A D gene is named only where the DNA matches it firmly. Rows give clone size only sometimes, using once, few, many, or a class for an expanded clone.

>NA|few|TRBV5-6|TRBJ2-5
CASSHDLEQGETQYF
TGTGCCAGCAGCCACGATTTGGAGCAGGGGGAGACCCAGTACTTC
>NA|once|TRBV3-1|TRBJ2-2
CASSSGLVDGELFF
TGTGCCAGCAGCTCAGGGTTAGTGGACGGGGAGCTGTTTTTT
>NA|few|TRBV2|TRBJ2-1
CASSEVAEQFF
TGTGCCAGCAGTGAAGTGGCTGAGCAGTTCTTC
>NA|NA|TRBV7-2|TRBJ2-1
CASSLHRQGNEQFF
TGTGCCAGCAGCTTACACAGGCAGGGCAATGAGCAGTTCTTC
>TRBD1|NA|TRBV20-1|TRBJ2-7
CSADHRGEQYF
TGCAGTGCTGACCACAGGGGCGAGCAGTACTTC
>TRBD2|NA|TRBV3-1|TRBJ2-1
CASIGRGVEQFF
TGTGCCAGCATCGGGCGGGGGGTAGAGCAGTTCTTC
>NA|NA|TRBV20-1|TRBJ2-1
CSASFRGGDYNEQFF
TGCAGTGCTAGTTTTCGCGGAGGGGACTACAATGAGCAGTTCTTC
>NA|few|TRBV20-1|TRBJ1-4
CSARWAGEEKLFF
TGCAGTGCTAGGTGGGCAGGGGAAGAAAAACTGTTTTTT
>NA|NA|TRBV20-1|TRBJ1-4
CSARDPFRKLFF
TGCAGTGCTAGAGATCCTTTTCGTAAACTGTTTTTT
>TRBD1|NA|TRBV29-1|TRBJ1-2
CSVRWTGEPYDYTF
TGCAGCGTCAGGTGGACAGGGGAACCCTATGACTACACCTTC
>NA|NA|TRBV24-1|TRBJ2-2
CATSYVNTGERFF
TGTGCCACCAGTTACGTGAACACCGGGGAGCGGTTTTTT
>NA|many|TRBV4-3|TRBJ2-7
CASSQDRASSYEQYF
TGCGCCAGCAGCCAAGATCGTGCATCCTCCTACGAGCAGTACTTC
>NA|few|TRBV5-1|TRBJ2-3
CASSLEAQTSTDTQYF
TGCGCCAGCAGCTTGGAGGCCCAGACTAGCACAGATACGCAGTATTTT
>NA|NA|TRBV11-2|TRBJ2-3
CASSPSSRIADTQYF
TGTGCCAGCAGCCCCAGCAGTAGGATAGCAGATACGCAGTATTTT
>TRBD1|many|TRBV27|TRBJ2-7
CASSRTGREQYF
TGTGCCAGCAGCCGGACAGGGAGGGAGCAGTACTTC
>NA|few|TRBV4-1|TRBJ2-1
CASSHTLGGHNEQFF
TGCGCCAGCAGCCACACACTAGGGGGGCACAATGAGCAGTTCTTC
>NA|few|TRBV6-6|TRBJ2-1
CASKFGLSYNEQFF
TGTGCCAGCAAATTCGGGCTCTCCTACAATGAGCAGTTCTTC
>NA|NA|TRBV24-1|TRBJ2-7
CATRTRTGPHEQYF
TGTGCCACCAGGACTAGGACAGGCCCGCACGAGCAGTACTTC
>TRBD2|few|TRBV11-3|TRBJ2-3
CASSLGTSGPRPDTQYF
TGTGCCAGCAGCTTAGGGACTAGCGGCCCCCGCCCAGATACGCAGTATTTT
>TRBD2|few|TRBV5-1|TRBJ2-3
CASRLGLAGRTDTQYF
TGCGCCAGCAGGCTGGGACTAGCGGGCCGCACAGATACGCAGTATTTT
>NA|few|TRBV28|TRBJ2-7
CASSWGLYEQYF
TGTGCCAGCAGCTGGGGACTTTACGAGCAGTACTTC
>NA|many|TRBV27|TRBJ2-7
CASSPGRSSYEQYF
TGTGCCAGCAGTCCGGGACGCAGCTCCTACGAGCAGTACTTC
>NA|NA|TRBV10-3|TRBJ2-1
CAISQIPDEQFF
TGTGCCATCAGTCAAATTCCGGATGAGCAGTTCTTC
>NA|NA|TRBV5-1|TRBJ2-3
CASSLESTEFGYF
TGCGCCAGCAGCTTGGAGAGCACAGAATTCGGGTATTTT
>NA|NA|TRBV5-1|TRBJ1-1
CASSSVPVDTEAFF
TGCGCCAGCAGCTCGGTTCCTGTTGACACTGAAGCTTTCTTT
>NA|NA|TRBV7-2|TRBJ2-5
CASSARWGPGETQYF
TGTGCCAGCAGCGCCCGATGGGGTCCGGGAGAGACCCAGTACTTC
>TRBD2|NA|TRBV15|TRBJ2-5
CATSSGGFSGAKETQYF
TGTGCCACCAGCAGTGGAGGTTTTAGCGGGGCCAAAGAGACCCAGTACTTC
>TRBD2|NA|TRBV28|TRBJ2-2
CASRPRAGLNGELFF
TGTGCCAGCAGACCCCGAGCGGGACTCAACGGGGAGCTGTTTTTT
>TRBD2|NA|TRBV7-2|TRBJ2-7
CASYFSGSLKGEQYF
TGTGCCAGTTACTTTAGCGGGAGCCTGAAGGGGGAGCAGTACTTC
>NA|few|TRBV6-1|TRBJ1-6
CASSEQGRYSPLHF
TGTGCCAGCAGTGAGCAGGGAAGGTATTCACCCCTCCACTTT
>NA|few|TRBV21-1|TRBJ2-1
CASSKEGQGHHEQFF
TGTGCCAGCAGCAAAGAGGGACAGGGTCACCATGAGCAGTTCTTC
>NA|NA|TRBV11-2|TRBJ1-1
CASSLSPLTEAFF
TGTGCCAGCAGCTTGTCCCCTTTAACTGAAGCTTTCTTT
>TRBD2|few|TRBV20-1|TRBJ2-1
CSAGLGEMTEQFF
TGCAGTGCCGGACTAGGGGAAATGACTGAGCAGTTCTTC
>NA|NA|TRBV6-5|TRBJ1-6
CASHQGNNSPLHF
TGTGCCAGCCACCAGGGGAATAATTCACCCCTCCACTTT
>NA|NA|TRBV2|TRBJ2-7
CASSLRTTSYEQYF
TGTGCCAGCAGCCTAAGGACAACGTCCTACGAGCAGTACTTC
>NA|NA|TRBV4-1|TRBJ2-3
CASSHPFTDTQYF
TGCGCCAGCAGCCACCCCTTCACAGATACGCAGTATTTT
>TRBD1|NA|TRBV25-1|TRBJ2-5
CASRDRVPETQYF
TGTGCCAGCAGGGACAGGGTCCCAGAGACCCAGTACTTC
>TRBD1|few|TRBV29-1|TRBJ2-1
CSVDRGLVSYNEQFF
TGCAGCGTTGACAGGGGGCTAGTCTCCTACAATGAGCAGTTCTTC
>NA|NA|TRBV7-2|TRBJ2-1
CASTEGPSYNEQFF
TGTGCCAGCACGGAAGGACCTTCCTACAATGAGCAGTTCTTC
>TRBD2|NA|TRBV27|TRBJ2-7
CASRRLGLAGVTYEQYF
TGTGCCAGCCGCCGACTGGGACTAGCGGGAGTAACCTACGAGCAGTACTTC
>NA|NA|TRBV6-1|TRBJ2-1
CASSEVSFYRAPYNEQFF
TGTGCCAGCAGTGAAGTCTCTTTTTACAGGGCACCCTACAATGAGCAGTTCTTC
>TRBD1|few|TRBV7-2|TRBJ1-1
CASSRQQGAPIPEAFF
TGTGCCAGCAGCCGACAACAGGGGGCGCCGATCCCTGAAGCTTTCTTT
>TRBD1|few|TRBV5-1|TRBJ1-5
CASSLVSGGYQPQHF
TGCGCCAGCAGCTTGGTATCAGGGGGCTATCAGCCCCAGCATTTT
>NA|NA|TRBV28|TRBJ2-3
CASRRVWGGKGPGPTDTQYF
TGTGCCAGCAGGCGGGTATGGGGAGGAAAGGGGCCCGGCCCCACAGATACGCAGTATTTT
>NA|NA|TRBV6-1|TRBJ1-5
CASSGSYGNQPQHF
TGTGCCAGCAGTGGATCGTACGGCAATCAGCCCCAGCATTTT
>NA|NA|TRBV3-1|TRBJ1-2
CASSQEAGSGGYTF
TGTGCCAGCAGCCAAGAGGCAGGATCGGGTGGCTACACCTTC
>TRBD1|NA|TRBV5-1|TRBJ1-2
CASSPRDRGDYGYTF
TGCGCCAGCAGCCCTCGGGACAGGGGGGACTATGGCTACACCTTC
>NA|NA|TRBV15|TRBJ2-1
CATSSVSGEPGEQFF
TGTGCCACCAGCAGTGTGTCAGGGGAACCCGGGGAGCAGTTCTTC
>TRBD2|few|TRBV4-1|TRBJ2-3
CASSQVGRALGTDTQYF
TGCGCCAGCAGCCAAGTTGGGAGGGCGTTGGGAACAGATACGCAGTATTTT
>NA|few|TRBV7-8|TRBJ2-1
CASSPRMGLHYNEQFF
TGTGCCAGCAGCCCGAGAATGGGTCTACATTACAATGAGCAGTTCTTC
>TRBD1|few|TRBV5-1|TRBJ1-1
CASSTRGTGVYTEAFF
TGCGCCAGCAGCACCCGCGGGACAGGGGTATATACTGAAGCTTTCTTT
>NA|NA|TRBV28|TRBJ2-3
CASSLGDGTGTDTQYF
TGTGCCAGCAGTTTGGGGGACGGGACGGGAACAGATACGCAGTATTTT
>TRBD2|many|TRBV10-3|TRBJ2-5
CAISEPSGLQETQYF
TGTGCCATCAGTGAACCTAGCGGGCTCCAAGAGACCCAGTACTTC
>NA|NA|TRBV2|TRBJ2-6
CATLDGANVLTF
TGTGCCACCCTTGACGGGGCCAACGTCCTGACTTTC
>TRBD1|NA|TRBV10-3|TRBJ1-1
CAISGSDRDRGGEAFF
TGTGCCATCAGTGGATCGGACCGGGACAGGGGGGGGGAAGCTTTCTTT
>NA|NA|TRBV5-1|TRBJ2-3
CASSLFGVTSTDTQYF
TGCGCCAGCAGCTTGTTCGGGGTAACTAGCACAGATACGCAGTATTTT
>TRBD2|few|TRBV24-1|TRBJ2-7
CATSGREGPYEQYF
TGTGCCACCAGTGGACGGGAGGGACCCTACGAGCAGTACTTC